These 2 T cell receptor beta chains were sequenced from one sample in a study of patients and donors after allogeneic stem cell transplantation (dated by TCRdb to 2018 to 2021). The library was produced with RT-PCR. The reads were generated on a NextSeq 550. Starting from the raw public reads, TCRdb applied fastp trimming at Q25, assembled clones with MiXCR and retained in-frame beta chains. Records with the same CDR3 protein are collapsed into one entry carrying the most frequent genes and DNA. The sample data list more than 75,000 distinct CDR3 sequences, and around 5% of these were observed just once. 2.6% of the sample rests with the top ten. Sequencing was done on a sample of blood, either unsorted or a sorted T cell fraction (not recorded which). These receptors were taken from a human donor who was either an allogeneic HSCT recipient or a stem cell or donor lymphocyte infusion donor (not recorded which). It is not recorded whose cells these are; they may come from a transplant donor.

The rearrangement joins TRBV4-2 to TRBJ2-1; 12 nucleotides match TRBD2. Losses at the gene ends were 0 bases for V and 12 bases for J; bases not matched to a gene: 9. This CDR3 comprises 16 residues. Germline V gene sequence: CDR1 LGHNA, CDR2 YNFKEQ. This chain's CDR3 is CASSQDTASGGAGQFF. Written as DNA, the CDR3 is TGTGCCAGCAGCCAAGATACGGCTAGCGGGGGGGCCGGGCAGTTCTTC.

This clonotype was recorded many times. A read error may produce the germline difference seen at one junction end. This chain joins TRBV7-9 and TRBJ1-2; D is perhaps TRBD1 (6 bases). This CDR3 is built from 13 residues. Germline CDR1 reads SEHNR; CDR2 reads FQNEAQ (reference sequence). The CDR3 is CASSLGGDDGYTF. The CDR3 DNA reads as TGTGCCAGCAGTTTAGGGGGTGATGATGGCTACACCTTC.